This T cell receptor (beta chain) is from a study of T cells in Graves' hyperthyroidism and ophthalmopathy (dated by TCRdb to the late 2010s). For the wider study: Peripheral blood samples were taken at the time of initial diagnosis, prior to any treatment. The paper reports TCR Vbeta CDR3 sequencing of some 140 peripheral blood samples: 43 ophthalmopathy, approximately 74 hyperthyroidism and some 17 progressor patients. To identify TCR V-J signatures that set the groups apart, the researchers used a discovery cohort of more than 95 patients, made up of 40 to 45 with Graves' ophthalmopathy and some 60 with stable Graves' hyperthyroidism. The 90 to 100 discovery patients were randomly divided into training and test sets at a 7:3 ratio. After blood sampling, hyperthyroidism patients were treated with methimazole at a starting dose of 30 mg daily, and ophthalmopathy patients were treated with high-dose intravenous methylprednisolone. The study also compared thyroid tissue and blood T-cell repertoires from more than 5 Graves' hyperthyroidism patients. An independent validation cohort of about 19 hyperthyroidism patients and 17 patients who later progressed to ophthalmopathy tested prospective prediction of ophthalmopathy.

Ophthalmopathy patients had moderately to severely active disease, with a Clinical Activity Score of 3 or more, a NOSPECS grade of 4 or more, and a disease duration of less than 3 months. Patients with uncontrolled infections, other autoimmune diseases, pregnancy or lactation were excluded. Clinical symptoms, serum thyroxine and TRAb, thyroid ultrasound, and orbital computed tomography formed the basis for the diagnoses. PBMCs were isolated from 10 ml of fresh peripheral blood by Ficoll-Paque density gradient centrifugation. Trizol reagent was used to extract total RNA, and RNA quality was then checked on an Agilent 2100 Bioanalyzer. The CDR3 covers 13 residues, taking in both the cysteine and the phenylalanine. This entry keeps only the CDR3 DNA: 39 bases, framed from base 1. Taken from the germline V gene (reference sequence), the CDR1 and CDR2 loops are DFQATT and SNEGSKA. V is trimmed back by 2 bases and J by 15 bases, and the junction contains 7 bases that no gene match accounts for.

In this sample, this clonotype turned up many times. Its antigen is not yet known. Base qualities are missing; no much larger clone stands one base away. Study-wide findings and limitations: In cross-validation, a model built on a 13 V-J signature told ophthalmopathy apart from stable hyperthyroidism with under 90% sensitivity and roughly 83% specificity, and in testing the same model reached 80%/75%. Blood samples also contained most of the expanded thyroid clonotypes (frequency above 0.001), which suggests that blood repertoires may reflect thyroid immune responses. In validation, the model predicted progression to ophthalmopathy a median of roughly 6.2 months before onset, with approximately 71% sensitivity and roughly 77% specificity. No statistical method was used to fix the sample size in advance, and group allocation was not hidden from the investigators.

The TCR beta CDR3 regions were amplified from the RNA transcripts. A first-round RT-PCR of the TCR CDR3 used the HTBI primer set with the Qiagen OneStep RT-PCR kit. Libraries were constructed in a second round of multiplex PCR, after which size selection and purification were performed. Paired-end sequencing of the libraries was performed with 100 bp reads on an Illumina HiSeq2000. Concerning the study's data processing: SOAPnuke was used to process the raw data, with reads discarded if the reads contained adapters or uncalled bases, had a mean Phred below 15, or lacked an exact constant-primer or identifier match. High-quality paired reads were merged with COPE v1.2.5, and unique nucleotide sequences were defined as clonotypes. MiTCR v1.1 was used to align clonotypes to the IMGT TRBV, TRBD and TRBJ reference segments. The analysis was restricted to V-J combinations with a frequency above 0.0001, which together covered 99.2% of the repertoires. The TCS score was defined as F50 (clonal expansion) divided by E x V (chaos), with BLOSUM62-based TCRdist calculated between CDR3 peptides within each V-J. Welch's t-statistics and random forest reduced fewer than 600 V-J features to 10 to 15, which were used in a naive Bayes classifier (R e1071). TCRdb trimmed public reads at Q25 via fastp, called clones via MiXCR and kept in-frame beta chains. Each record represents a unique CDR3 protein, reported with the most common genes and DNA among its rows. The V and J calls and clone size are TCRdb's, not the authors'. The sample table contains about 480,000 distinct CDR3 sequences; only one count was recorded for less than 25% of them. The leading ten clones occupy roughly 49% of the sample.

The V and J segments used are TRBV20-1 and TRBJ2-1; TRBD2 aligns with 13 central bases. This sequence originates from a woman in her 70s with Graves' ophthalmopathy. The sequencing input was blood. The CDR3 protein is CSARTSGRAMAFF. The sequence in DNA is TGCAGTGCTAGAACTAGCGGGAGGGCCATGGCGTTCTTC.